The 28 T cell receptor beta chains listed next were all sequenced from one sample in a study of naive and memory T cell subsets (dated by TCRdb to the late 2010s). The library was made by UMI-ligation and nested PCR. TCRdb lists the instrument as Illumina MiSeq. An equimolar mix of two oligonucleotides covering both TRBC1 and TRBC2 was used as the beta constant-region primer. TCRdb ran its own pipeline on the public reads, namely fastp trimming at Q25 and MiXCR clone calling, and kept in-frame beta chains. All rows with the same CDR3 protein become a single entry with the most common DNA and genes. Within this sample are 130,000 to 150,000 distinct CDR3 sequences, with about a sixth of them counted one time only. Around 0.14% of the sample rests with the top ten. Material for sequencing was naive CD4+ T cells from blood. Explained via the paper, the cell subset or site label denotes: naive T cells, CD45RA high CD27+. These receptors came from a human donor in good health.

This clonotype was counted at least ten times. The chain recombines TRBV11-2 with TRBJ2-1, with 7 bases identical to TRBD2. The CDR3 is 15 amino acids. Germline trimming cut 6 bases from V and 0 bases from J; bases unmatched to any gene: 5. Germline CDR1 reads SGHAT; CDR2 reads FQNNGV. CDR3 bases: TGTGCCAGCAGACGTAGCGGGCCCTCCTACAATGAGCAGTTCTTC. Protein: CASRRSGPSYNEQFF.

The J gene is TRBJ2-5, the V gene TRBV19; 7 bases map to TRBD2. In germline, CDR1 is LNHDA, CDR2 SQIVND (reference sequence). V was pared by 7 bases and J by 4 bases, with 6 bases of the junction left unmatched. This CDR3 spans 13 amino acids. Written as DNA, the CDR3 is TGTGCCAGTATAGGCGGGAGAGGAGAGACCCAGTACTTC. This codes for CASIGGRGETQYF.

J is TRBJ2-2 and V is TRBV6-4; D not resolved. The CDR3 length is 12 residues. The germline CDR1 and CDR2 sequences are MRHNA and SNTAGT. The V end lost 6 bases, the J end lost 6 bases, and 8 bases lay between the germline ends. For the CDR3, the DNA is TGTGCCAGCAGAGCCCGGGCCGGGGAGCTGTTTTTT. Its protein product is CASRARAGELFF.

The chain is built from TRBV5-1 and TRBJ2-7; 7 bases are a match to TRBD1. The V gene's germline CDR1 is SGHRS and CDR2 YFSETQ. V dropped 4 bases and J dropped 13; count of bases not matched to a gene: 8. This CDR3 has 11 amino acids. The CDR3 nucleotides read TGCGCCAGCAGCGGAGGACAGGCAGCTTACTTC. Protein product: CASSGGQAAYF. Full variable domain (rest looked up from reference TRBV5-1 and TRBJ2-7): KAGVTQTPRYLIKTRGQQVTLSCSPISGHRSVSWYQQTPGQGLQFLFEYFSETQRNKGNFPGRFSGRQFSNSRSEMNVSTLELGDSALYLCASSGGQAAYFGPGTRLTVT.

CDR3 DNA: TGCAGCGTTGGGACAGTTGTTAGCACAGATACGCAGTATTTT. This codes for CSVGTVVSTDTQYF. The gene calls are TRBV29-1 and TRBJ2-3; maybe TRBD1 (6 bases). Looked up from germline, CDR1 is SQVTM and CDR2 is ANQGSEA. The CDR3 has 14 amino acids. The V end was cut by 4 bases, the J end by 0 bases, with 11 bases between.

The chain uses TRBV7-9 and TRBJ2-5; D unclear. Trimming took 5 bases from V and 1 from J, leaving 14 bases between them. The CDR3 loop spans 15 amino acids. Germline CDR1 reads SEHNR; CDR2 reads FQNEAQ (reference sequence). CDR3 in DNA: TGTGCCAGCAGCGACGGAAGGAGAACCCAAGAGACCCAGTACTTC. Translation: CASSDGRRTQETQYF.

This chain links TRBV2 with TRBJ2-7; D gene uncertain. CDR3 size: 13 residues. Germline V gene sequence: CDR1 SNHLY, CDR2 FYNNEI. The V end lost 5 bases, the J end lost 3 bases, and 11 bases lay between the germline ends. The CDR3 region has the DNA TGTGCCAGCAGTCCGGCCCTCCACTACGAGCAGTACTTC. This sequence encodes CASSPALHYEQYF.

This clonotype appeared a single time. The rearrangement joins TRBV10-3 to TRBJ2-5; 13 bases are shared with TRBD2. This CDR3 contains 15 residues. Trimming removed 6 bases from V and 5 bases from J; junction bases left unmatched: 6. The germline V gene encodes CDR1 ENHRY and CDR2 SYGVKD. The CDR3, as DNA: TGTGCCATCAGCTCGGGACTAGCGGGATTCGAGACCCAGTACTTC. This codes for CAISSGLAGFETQYF.

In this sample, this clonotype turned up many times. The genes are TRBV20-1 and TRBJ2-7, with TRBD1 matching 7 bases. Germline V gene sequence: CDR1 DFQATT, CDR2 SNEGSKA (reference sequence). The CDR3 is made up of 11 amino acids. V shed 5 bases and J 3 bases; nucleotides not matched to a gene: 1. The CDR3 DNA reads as TGCAGTGCTCCAGGGGGCTACGAGCAGTACTTC. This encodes CSAPGGYEQYF.

CDR3 amino acids: CASSLAGVHEQYF. In DNA form, the CDR3 reads TGTGCCAGCAGCCTAGCGGGAGTGCACGAGCAGTACTTC. V and J are TRBV14 and TRBJ2-7; the match to TRBD2 covers 9 bases. The V and J ends lost 4 bases and 5 bases, in that order; junction bases with no gene match: 3. This CDR3 contains 13 residues. Germline lookup yields CDR1 SGHDN and CDR2 FVKESK.

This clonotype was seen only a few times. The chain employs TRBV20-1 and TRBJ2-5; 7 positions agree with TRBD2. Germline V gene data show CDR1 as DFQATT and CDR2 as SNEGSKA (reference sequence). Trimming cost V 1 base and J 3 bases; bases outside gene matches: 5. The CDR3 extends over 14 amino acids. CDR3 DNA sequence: TGCAGTGCTAGAGGCGGGACTATCAAAGAGACCCAGTACTTC. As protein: CSARGGTIKETQYF.

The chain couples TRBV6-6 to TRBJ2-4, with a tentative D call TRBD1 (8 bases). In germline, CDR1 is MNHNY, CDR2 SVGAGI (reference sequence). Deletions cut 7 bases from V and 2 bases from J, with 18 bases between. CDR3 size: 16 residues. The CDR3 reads CASTLQGGSSKNIQYF. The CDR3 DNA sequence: TGTGCCAGCACCTTACAGGGGGGGTCGTCCAAAAACATTCAGTACTTC.

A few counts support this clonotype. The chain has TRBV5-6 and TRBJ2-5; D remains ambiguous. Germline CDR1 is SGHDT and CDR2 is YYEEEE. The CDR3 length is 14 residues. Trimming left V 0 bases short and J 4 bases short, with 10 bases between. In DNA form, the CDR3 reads TGTGCCAGCAGCTTGGACAGAAAGAGAGAGACCCAGTACTTC. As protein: CASSLDRKRETQYF.

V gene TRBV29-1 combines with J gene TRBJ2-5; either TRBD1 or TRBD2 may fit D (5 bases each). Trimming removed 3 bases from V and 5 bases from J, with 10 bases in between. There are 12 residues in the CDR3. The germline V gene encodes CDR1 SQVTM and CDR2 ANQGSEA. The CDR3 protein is CSVERGSETQYF. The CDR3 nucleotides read TGCAGCGTTGAGAGGGGCTCGGAGACCCAGTACTTC.

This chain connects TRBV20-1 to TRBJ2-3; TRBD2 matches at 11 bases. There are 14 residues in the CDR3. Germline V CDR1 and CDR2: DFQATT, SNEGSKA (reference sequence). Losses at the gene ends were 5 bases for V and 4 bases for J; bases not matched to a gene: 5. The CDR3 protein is CSAQLAGASDTQYF. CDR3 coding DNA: TGCAGTGCTCAACTAGCGGGAGCTTCAGATACGCAGTATTTT.

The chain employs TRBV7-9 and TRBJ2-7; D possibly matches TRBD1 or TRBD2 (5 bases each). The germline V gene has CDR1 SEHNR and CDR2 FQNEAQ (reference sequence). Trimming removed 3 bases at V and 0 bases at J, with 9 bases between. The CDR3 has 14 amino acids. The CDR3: CASSFAGSSYEQYF. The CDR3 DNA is TGTGCCAGCAGCTTCGCAGGGAGCTCCTACGAGCAGTACTTC. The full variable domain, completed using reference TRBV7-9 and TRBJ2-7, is DTGVSQNPRHKITKRGQNVTFRCDPISEHNRLYWYRQTLGQGPEFLTYFQNEAQLEKSRLLSDRFSAERPKGSFSTLEIQRTEQGDSAMYLCASSFAGSSYEQYFGPGTRLTVT.

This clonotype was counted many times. The CDR3 coding sequence is TGTGCCAGCAGCTTAGGGACAGGGGGAAGCTACGAGCAGTACTTC. It translates to CASSLGTGGSYEQYF. V gene TRBV7-2 combines with J gene TRBJ2-7; 10 bases align to TRBD1. The CDR3 length is 15 residues. Germline-derived CDR1 and CDR2 are SGHTA and FQGNSA. With V trimmed by 1 base and J by 3 bases, 3 bases remained unmatched.

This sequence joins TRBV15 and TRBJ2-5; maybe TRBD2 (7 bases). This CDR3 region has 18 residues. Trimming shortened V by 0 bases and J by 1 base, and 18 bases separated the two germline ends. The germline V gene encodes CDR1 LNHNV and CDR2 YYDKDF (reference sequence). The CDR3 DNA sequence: TGTGCCACCAGCAGAGATCTCGTGGGGGGGGCTTCCCAAGAGACCCAGTACTTC. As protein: CATSRDLVGGASQETQYF.

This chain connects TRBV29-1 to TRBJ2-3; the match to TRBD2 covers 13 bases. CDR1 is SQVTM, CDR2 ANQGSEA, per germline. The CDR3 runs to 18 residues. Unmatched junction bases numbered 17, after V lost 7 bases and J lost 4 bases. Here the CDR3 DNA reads TGCAGCGCCGCAGACCCCTACACTAGCGGGAGGGCCTCAGATACGCAGTATTTT. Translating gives CSAADPYTSGRASDTQYF.

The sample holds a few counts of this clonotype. As DNA, the CDR3 is TGTGCCAGCAGACGGGGTCTGAATTCACCCCTCCACTTT. This sequence encodes CASRRGLNSPLHF. The chain employs TRBV6-5 and TRBJ1-6; D gene ambiguous. Germline V lookup: CDR1 MNHEY, CDR2 SVGAGI. The V and J ends lost 6 bases and 7 bases respectively, with 10 bases between them. The CDR3 runs to 13 residues.

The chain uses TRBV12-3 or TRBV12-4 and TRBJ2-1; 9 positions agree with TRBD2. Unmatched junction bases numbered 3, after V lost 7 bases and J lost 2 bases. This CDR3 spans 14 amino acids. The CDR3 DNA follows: TGTGCCAGCACAGGGACTAGCACCTACAATGAGCAGTTCTTC. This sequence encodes CASTGTSTYNEQFF.

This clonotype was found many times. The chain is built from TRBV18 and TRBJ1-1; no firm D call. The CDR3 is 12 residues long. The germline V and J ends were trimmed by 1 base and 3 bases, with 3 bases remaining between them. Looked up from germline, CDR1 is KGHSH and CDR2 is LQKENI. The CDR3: CASSPQDTEAFF. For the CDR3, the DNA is TGTGCCAGCTCACCACAGGACACTGAAGCTTTCTTT.

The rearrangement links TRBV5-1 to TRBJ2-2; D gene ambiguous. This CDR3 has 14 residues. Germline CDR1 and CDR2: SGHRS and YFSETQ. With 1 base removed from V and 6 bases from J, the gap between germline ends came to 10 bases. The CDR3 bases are TGCGCCAGCAGCTTGAATAGCAATGCCGGGGAGCTGTTTTTT. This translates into CASSLNSNAGELFF. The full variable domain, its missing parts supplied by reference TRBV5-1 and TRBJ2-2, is KAGVTQTPRYLIKTRGQQVTLSCSPISGHRSVSWYQQTPGQGLQFLFEYFSETQRNKGNFPGRFSGRQFSNSRSEMNVSTLELGDSALYLCASSLNSNAGELFFGEGSRLTVL.

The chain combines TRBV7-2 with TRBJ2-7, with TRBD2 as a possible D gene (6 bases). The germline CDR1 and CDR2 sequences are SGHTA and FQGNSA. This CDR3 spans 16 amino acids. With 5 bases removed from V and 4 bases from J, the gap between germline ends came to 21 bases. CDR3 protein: CASSPGGPTRIYEQYF. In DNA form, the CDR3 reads TGTGCCAGCAGCCCAGGAGGGCCGACTAGAATATACGAGCAGTACTTC. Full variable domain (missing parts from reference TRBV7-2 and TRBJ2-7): GAGVSQSPSNKVTEKGKDVELRCDPISGHTALYWYRQSLGQGLEFLIYFQGNSAPDKSGLPSDRFSAERTGGSVSTLTIQRTQQEDSAVYLCASSPGGPTRIYEQYFGPGTRLTVT.

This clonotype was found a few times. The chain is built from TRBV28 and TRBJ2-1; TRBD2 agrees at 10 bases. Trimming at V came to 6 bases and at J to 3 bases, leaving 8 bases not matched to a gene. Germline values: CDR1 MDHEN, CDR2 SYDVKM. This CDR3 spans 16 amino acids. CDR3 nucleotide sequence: TGTGCCAGCAGCTCCGCCAGCGGGGGGGGCTACAATGAGCAGTTCTTC. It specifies CASSSASGGGYNEQFF.

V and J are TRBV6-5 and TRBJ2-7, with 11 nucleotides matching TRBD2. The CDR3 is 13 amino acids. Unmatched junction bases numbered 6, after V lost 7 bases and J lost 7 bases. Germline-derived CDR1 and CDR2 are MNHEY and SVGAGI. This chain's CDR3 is CASTSGRPGEQYF. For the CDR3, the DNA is TGTGCCAGCACTAGCGGGAGGCCCGGGGAGCAGTACTTC.

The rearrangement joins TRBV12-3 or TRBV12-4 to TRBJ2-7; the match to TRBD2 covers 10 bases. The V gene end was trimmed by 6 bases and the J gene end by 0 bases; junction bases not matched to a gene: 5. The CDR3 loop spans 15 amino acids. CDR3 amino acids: CASSLTSGNSYEQYF. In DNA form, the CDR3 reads TGTGCCAGCAGCCTCACTAGCGGGAACTCCTACGAGCAGTACTTC.

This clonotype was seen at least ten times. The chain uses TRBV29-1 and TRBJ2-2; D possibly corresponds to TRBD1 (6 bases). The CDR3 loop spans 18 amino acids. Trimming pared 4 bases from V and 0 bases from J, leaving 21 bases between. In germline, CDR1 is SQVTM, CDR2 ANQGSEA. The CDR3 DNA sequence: TGCAGCGTTGCAACTCTCGGGGAAGGGGGTGCGAACACCGGGGAGCTGTTTTTT. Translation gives CSVATLGEGGANTGELFF.